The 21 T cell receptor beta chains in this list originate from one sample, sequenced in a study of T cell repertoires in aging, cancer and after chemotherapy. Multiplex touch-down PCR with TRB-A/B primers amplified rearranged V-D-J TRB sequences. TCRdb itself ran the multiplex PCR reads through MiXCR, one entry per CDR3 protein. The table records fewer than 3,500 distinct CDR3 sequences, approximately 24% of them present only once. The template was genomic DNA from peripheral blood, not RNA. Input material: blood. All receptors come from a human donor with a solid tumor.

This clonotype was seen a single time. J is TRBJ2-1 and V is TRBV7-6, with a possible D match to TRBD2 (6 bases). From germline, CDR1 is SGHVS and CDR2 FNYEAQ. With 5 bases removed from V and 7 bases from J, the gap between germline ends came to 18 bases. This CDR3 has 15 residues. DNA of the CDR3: TGTGCCAGCAGCGCCGGGACTGGCTCCACGAATGAGCAGTTCTTC. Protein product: CASSAGTGSTNEQFF.

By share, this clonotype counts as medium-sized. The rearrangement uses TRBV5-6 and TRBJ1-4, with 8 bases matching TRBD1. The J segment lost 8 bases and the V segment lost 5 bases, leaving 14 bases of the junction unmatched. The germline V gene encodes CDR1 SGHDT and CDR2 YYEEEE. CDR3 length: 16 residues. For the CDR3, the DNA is TGTGCCAGCAGTCAGCCTACCCAGGGGGCTGAAGAAAAACTGTTTTTT. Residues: CASSQPTQGAEEKLFF.

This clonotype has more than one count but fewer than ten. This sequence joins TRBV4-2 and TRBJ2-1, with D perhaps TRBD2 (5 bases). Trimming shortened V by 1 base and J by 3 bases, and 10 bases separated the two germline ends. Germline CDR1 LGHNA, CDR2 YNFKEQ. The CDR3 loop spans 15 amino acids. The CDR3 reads CASSQGGGDYNEQFF. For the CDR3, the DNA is TGTGCCAGCAGCCAAGGAGGAGGAGACTACAATGAGCAGTTCTTC.

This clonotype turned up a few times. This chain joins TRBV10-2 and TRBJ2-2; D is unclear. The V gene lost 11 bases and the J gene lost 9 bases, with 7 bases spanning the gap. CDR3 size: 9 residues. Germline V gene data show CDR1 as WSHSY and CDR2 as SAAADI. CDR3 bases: TGCGCCGGCTCTCGGGAGCTGTTTTTT. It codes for CAGSRELFF.

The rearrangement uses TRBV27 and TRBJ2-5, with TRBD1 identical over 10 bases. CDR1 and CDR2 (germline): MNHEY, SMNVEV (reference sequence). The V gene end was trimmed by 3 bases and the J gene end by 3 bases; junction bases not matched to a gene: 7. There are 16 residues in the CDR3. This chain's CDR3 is CASSFPGTGVKETQYF. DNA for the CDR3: TGTGCCAGCAGTTTTCCCGGGACAGGGGTAAAAGAGACCCAGTACTTC.

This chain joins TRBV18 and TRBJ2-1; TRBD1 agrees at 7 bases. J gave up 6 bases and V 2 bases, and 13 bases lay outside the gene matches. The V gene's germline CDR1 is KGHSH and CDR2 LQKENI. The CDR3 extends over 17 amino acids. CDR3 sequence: CASSPLGGVDPRNEQFF. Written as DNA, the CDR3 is TGTGCCAGCTCACCATTAGGGGGCGTTGACCCACGCAATGAGCAGTTCTTC.

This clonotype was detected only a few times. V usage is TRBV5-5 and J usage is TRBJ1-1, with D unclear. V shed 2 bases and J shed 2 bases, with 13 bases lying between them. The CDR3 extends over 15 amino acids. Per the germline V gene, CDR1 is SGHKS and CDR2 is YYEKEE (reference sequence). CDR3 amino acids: CASSLLSARNTEAFF. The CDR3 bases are TGTGCCAGCAGCTTACTATCTGCACGAAACACTGAAGCTTTCTTT.

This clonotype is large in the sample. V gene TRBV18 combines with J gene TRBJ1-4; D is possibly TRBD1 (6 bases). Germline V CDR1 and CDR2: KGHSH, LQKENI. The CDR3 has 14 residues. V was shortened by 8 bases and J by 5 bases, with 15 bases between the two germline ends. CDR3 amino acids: CASATSRGNEKLFF. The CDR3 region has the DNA TGTGCCAGCGCAACGTCGAGGGGGAATGAAAAACTGTTTTTT.

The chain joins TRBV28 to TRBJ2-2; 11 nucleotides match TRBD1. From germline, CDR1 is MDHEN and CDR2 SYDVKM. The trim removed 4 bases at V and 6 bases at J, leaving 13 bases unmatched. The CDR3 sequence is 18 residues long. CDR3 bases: TGTGCCAGCAGTTACCTTGGAGGGGACAGGGGGTTGGCCGGGGAGCTGTTTTTT. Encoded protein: CASSYLGGDRGLAGELFF.

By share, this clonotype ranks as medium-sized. DNA for the CDR3: TGTGCCAGCTCGCTAGGGGGACATCAGCCCCAGCATTTT. Encoded protein: CASSLGGHQPQHF. The chain employs TRBV18 and TRBJ1-5, with D perhaps matching TRBD1 (6 bases). V was shortened by 6 bases and J by 5 bases, with 11 bases between the two germline ends. Germline V CDR1 and CDR2: KGHSH, LQKENI. The CDR3 loop spans 13 amino acids.

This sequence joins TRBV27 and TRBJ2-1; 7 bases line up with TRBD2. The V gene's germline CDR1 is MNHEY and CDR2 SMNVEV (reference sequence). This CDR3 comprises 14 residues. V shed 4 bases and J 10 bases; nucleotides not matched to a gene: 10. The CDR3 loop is CASSSSRAGGEQFF. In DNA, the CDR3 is TGTGCCAGCAGTTCCTCTAGGGCCGGGGGGGAGCAGTTCTTC.

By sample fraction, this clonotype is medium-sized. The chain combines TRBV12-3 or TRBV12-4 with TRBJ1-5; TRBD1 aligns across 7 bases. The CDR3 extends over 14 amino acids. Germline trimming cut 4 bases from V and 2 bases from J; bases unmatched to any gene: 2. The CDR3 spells CASSSTGGNQPQHF. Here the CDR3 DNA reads TGTGCCAGCAGTTCAACAGGGGGCAATCAGCCCCAGCATTTT.

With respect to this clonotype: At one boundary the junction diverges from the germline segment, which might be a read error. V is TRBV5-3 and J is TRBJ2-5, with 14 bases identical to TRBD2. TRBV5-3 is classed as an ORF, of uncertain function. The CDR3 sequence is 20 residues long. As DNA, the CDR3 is TGCGCCAGCAGCTCACTGAGTCCGCCCGGACTAGCGGGAGGCGCGGAGACCCAGTACTTC. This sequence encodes CASSSLSPPGLAGGAETQYF.

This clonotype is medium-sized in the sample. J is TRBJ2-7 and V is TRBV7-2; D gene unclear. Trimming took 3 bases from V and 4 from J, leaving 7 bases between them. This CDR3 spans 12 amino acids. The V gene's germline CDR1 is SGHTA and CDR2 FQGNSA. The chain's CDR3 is CASSFPLYEQYF. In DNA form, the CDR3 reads TGTGCCAGCAGCTTCCCGCTTTACGAGCAGTACTTC.

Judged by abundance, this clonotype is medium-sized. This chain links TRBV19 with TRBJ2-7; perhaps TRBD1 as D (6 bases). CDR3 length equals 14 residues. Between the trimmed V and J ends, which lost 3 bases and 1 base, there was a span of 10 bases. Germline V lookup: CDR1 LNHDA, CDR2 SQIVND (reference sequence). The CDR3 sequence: CASSMTGGSYEQYF. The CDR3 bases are TGTGCCAGTAGTATGACAGGCGGGTCCTACGAGCAGTACTTC.

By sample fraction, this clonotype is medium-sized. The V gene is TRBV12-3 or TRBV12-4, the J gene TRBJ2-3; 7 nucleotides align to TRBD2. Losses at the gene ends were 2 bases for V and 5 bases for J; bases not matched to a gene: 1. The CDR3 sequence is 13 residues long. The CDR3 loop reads CASSLREGDTQYF. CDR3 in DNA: TGTGCCAGCAGTTTAAGGGAGGGAGATACGCAGTATTTT.

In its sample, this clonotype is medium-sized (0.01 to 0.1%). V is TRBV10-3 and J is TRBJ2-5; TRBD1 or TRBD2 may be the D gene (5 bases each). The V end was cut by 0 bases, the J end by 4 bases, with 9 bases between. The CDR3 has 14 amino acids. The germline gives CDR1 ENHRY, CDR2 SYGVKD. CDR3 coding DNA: TGTGCCATCAGTGAGTCCTTGAGGGGAGAGACCCAGTACTTC. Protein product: CAISESLRGETQYF.

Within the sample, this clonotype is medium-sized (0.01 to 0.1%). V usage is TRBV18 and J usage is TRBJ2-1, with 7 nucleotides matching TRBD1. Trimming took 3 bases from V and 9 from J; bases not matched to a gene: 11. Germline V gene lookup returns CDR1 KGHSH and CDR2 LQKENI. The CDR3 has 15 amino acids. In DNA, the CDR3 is TGTGCCAGCTCACCGCAAAGACAGGGTAAAGGTGAGCAGTTCTTC. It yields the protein CASSPQRQGKGEQFF.

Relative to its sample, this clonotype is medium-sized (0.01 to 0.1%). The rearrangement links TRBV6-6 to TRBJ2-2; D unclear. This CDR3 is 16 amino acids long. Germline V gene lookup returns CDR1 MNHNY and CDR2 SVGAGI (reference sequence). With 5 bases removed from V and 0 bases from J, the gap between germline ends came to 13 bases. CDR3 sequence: CASSQIRRTNTGELFF. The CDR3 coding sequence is TGTGCCAGCAGTCAAATAAGAAGAACGAACACCGGGGAGCTGTTTTTT.

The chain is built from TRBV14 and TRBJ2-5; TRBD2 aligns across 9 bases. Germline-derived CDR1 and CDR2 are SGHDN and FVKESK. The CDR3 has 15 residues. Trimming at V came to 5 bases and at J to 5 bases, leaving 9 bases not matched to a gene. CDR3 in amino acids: CASSTLLAGRETQYF. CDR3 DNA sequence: TGTGCCAGCAGCACTCTACTAGCGGGCCGGGAGACCCAGTACTTC. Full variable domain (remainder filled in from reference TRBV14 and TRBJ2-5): EAGVTQFPSHSVIEKGQTVTLRCDPISGHDNLYWYRRVMGKEIKFLLHFVKESKQDESGMPNNRFLAERTGGTYSTLKVQPAELEDSGVYFCASSTLLAGRETQYFGPGTRLLVL.

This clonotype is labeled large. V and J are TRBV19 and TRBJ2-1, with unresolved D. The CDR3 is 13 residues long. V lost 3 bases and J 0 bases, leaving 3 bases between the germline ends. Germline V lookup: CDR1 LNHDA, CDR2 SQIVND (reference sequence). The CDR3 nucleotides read TGTGCCAGTAGTATGGCCTCCTACAATGAGCAGTTCTTC. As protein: CASSMASYNEQFF.